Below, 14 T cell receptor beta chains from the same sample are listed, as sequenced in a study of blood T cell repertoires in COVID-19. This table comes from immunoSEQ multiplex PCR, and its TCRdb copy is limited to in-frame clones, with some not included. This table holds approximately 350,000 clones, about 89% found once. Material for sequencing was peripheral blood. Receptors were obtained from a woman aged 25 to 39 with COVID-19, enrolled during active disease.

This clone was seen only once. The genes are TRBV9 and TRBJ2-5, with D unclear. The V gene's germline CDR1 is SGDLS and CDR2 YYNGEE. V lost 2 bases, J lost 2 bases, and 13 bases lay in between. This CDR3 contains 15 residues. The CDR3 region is CASSVWVAPQETQYF. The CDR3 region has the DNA TGTGCCAGCAGCGTTTGGGTAGCTCCTCAAGAGACCCAGTACTTC.

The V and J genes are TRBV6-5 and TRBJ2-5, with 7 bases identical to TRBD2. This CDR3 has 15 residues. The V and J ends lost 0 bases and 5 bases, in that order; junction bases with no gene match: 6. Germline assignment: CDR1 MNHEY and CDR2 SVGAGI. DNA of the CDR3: TGTGCCAGCAGTTACTCGTACAGGCGGGAGGAGACCCAGTACTTC. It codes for CASSYSYRREETQYF.

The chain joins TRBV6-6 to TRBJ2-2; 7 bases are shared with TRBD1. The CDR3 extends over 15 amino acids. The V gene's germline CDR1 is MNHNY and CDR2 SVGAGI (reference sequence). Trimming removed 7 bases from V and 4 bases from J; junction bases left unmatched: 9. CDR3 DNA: TGTGCCAGCACCCAGGGGGTCGTAGGCACCGGGGAGCTGTTTTTT. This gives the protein CASTQGVVGTGELFF.

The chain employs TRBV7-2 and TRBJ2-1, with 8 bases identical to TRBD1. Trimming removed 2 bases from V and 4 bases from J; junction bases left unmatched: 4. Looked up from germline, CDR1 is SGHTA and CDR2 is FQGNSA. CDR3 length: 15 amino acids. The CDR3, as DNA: TGTGCCAGCAGCTTATGGGGACAGGAGTACAATGAGCAGTTCTTC. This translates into CASSLWGQEYNEQFF.

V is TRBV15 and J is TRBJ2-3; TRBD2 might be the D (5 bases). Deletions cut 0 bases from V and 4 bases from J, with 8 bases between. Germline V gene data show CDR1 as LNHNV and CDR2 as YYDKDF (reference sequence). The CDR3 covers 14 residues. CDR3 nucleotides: TGTGCCACCAGCAGAGATGAGGGCCCAGATACGCAGTATTTT. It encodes CATSRDEGPDTQYF.

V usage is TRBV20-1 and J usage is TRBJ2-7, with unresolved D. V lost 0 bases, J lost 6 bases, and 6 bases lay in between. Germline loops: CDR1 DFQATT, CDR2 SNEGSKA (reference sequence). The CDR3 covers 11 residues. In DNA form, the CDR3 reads TGCAGTGCTAGAGACTATACCGAGCAGTACTTC. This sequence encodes CSARDYTEQYF.

The CDR3 loop is CASRDSNSPLHF. The DNA of the CDR3 is TGTGCCAGCAGGGACAGTAATTCACCCCTCCACTTT. The rearrangement uses TRBV27 and TRBJ1-6; tentative D call: TRBD1 (6 bases). This CDR3 is 12 amino acids long. The V end lost 6 bases, the J end lost 6 bases, and 6 bases lay between the germline ends. CDR1 MNHEY and CDR2 SMNVEV come from the germline V gene (reference sequence).

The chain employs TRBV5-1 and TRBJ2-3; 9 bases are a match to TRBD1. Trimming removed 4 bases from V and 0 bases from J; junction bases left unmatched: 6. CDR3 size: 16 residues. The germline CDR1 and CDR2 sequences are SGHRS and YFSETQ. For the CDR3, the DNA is TGCGCCAGCAGCGGACAGGGGATGATTAGCACAGATACGCAGTATTTT. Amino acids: CASSGQGMISTDTQYF.

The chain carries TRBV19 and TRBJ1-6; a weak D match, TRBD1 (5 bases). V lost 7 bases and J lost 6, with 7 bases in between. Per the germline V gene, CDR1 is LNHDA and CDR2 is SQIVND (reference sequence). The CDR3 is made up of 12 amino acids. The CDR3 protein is CASTDSNSPLHF. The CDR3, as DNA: TGTGCCAGTACCGACAGTAATTCACCCCTCCACTTT.

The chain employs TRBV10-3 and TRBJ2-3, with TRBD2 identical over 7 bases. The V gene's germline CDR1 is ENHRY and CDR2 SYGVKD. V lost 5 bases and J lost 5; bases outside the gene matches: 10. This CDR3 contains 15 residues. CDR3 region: CAISPGRESGDTQYF. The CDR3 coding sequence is TGTGCCATCAGTCCGGGGCGGGAGTCTGGAGATACGCAGTATTTT.

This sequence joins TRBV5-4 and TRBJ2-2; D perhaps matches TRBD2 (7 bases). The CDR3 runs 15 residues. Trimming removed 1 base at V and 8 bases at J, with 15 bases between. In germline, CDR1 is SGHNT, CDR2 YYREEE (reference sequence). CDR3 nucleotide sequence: TGTGCCAGCAGCTTGCGCGGACTAGGGGGTGGGGAGCTGTTTTTT. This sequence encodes CASSLRGLGGGELFF.

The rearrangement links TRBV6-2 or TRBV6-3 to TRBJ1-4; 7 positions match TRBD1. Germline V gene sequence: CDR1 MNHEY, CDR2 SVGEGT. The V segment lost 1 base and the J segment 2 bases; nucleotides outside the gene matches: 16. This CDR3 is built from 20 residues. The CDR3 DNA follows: TGTGCCAGCAGTTACTTATCGGTTAACAGGGGTGGCAGGACTAATGAAAAACTGTTTTTT. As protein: CASSYLSVNRGGRTNEKLFF.

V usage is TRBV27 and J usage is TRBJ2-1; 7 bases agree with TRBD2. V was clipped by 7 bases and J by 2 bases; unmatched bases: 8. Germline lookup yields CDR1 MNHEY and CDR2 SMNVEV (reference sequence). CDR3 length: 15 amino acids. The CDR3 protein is CASNSGGRAYNEQFF. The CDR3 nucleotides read TGTGCCAGCAACTCCGGGGGGAGGGCCTACAATGAGCAGTTCTTC.

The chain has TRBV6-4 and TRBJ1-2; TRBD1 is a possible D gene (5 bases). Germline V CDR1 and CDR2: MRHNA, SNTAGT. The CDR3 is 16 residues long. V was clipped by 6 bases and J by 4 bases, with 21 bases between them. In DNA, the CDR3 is TGTGCCAGCAGAAGTTTGAAAGGGGTTGCCTTCTATGGCTACACCTTC. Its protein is CASRSLKGVAFYGYTF.